This T cell receptor (beta chain) was captured in a study of TIL therapy for anti-PD-1-resistant metastatic lung cancer. As for the study in general: Tumors carried a median 1.5 non-synonymous mutations per megabase.

Overall study results and limits: The cohort had more treatment-naive, never-smoker and oncogene-addicted patients than typical. The baseline peripheral repertoire was partially replaced by infused TIL clonotypes that later decayed.

With regard to this clone: Its antigen is unidentified.

Time point meaning: pre-treatment sample, taken before nivolumab and TIL therapy. The immunoSEQ assay was v3. Using immunoSEQ multiplex PCR, the repertoire was profiled, and TCRdb retains in-frame clones only, with some absent. This table has about 60,000 clones, around 69% appearing once. The specimen was blood, collected at baseline. The TCR sequence derives from a person between 25 and 80 years old with non-small cell lung cancer.

The CDR3 DNA is TGCGCCAGCAGCACCCAACCCAGCTCCTACAATGAGCAGTTCTTC. It specifies CASSTQPSSYNEQFF. The V gene is TRBV5-1, the J gene TRBJ2-1; D gene ambiguous. Between the trimmed V and J ends, which lost 4 bases and 0 bases, there was a span of 11 bases. The CDR3 has 15 amino acids. CDR1 is SGHRS and CDR2 is YFSETQ in the germline V gene.